Below are 11 T cell receptor beta chains sequenced from a single sample in a study of graft-versus-host responses after intestinal transplantation. Their antigen targets remain unknown. Sequencing used immunoSEQ multiplex PCR; TCRdb keeps in-frame clones, though not all of them. The sample yields tens of thousands of clones, roughly 94% seen once. The sequences come from unstimulated CD8+ T cells sorted from spleen or lymph node cells, collected before intestinal transplant. These receptors came from a human donor who received an intestinal transplant.

This chain connects TRBV6-6 to TRBJ2-1; 8 bases are a match to TRBD2. From germline, CDR1 is MNHNY and CDR2 SVGAGI (reference sequence). The CDR3 covers 16 residues. The J segment lost 7 bases and the V segment lost 5 bases, leaving 13 bases of the junction unmatched. The CDR3 nucleotides read TGTGCCAGCAGTGCCAGCCCGGGGGGGTTGAGGAATGAGCAGTTCTTC. This translates into CASSASPGGLRNEQFF.

The V gene is TRBV27, the J gene TRBJ2-7; the match to TRBD2 covers 11 bases. This CDR3 contains 16 residues. Germline lookup yields CDR1 MNHEY and CDR2 SMNVEV (reference sequence). The J segment lost 3 bases and the V segment lost 4 bases, leaving 8 bases of the junction unmatched. In DNA form, the CDR3 reads TGTGCCAGCAGTTACAAGATTAGCGGGAGGGACTACGAGCAGTACTTC. It yields the protein CASSYKISGRDYEQYF.

The rearrangement links TRBV6-6 to TRBJ1-1; TRBD1 is a possible D gene (6 bases). The V end was cut by 6 bases, the J end by 5 bases, with 13 bases between. There are 13 residues in the CDR3. Germline CDR1 and CDR2: MNHNY and SVGAGI (reference sequence). Here the CDR3 DNA reads TGTGCCAGCAGCCCGGTAGACAGGACTGAAGCTTTCTTT. Translation gives CASSPVDRTEAFF.

This chain joins TRBV15 and TRBJ2-1, with TRBD2 identical over 9 bases. Trimming at V came to 7 bases and at J to 5 bases, leaving 0 bases not matched to a gene. Per the germline V gene, CDR1 is LNHNV and CDR2 is YYDKDF (reference sequence). The CDR3 extends over 12 amino acids. This chain's CDR3 is CATTSGNNEQFF. The CDR3 DNA sequence: TGTGCCACCACTAGCGGGAACAATGAGCAGTTCTTC.

This rearrangement joins TRBV2 to TRBJ1-6; no firm D call. The CDR3 is made up of 19 amino acids. Trimming removed 3 bases at V and 0 bases at J, with 18 bases between. The germline V gene has CDR1 SNHLY and CDR2 FYNNEI. The CDR3 sequence: CASSDNSLFLGSYNSPLHF. The CDR3 nucleotides read TGTGCCAGCAGTGATAACAGCCTCTTCCTGGGCTCCTATAATTCACCCCTCCACTTT.

The table lists this clone with a count of one. This chain joins TRBV28 and TRBJ2-1; the match to TRBD1 covers 9 bases. The CDR3 spans 15 residues. Germline CDR1 MDHEN, CDR2 SYDVKM. J was trimmed by 5 bases and V by 3 bases; bases with no gene match: 5. The CDR3 DNA reads as TGTGCCAGCAGTTTTCGGGACAGGGTCAACAATGAGCAGTTCTTC. This gives the protein CASSFRDRVNNEQFF.

The chain links TRBV15 to TRBJ1-1; D gene ambiguous. V was clipped by 0 bases and J by 0 bases, with 5 bases between them. This CDR3 region has 14 residues. The germline V gene encodes CDR1 LNHNV and CDR2 YYDKDF (reference sequence). CDR3 protein: CATSRDSMNTEAFF. The CDR3, as DNA: TGTGCCACCAGCAGAGACAGTATGAACACTGAAGCTTTCTTT.

The chain recombines TRBV15 with TRBJ2-5; D may be TRBD2 (7 bases). Per the germline V gene, CDR1 is LNHNV and CDR2 is YYDKDF (reference sequence). With 0 bases removed from V and 11 bases from J, the gap between germline ends came to 19 bases. This CDR3 is 15 amino acids long. CDR3 DNA: TGTGCCACCAGCAGAGATCTGGGGGCTGGGAGGGAGCAGTACTTC. Translating it yields CATSRDLGAGREQYF.

This clone was recorded only once. This sequence joins TRBV2 and TRBJ2-1, with a tentative D call TRBD1 (6 bases). CDR1 is SNHLY, CDR2 FYNNEI, per germline. The CDR3 loop spans 16 amino acids. V lost 6 bases and J lost 3, with 18 bases in between. The CDR3 coding sequence is TGTGCCAGCAGAGTAGCCACCGGGACAAACTACAATGAGCAGTTCTTC. Amino acid sequence: CASRVATGTNYNEQFF.

The chain is built from TRBV30 and TRBJ1-2; 7 nucleotides agree with TRBD1. The CDR3 contains 17 residues. CDR1 and CDR2 from the germline V gene are GTSNPN and SVGIG (reference sequence). The V segment lost 3 bases and the J segment 0 bases; nucleotides outside the gene matches: 13. For the CDR3, the DNA is TGTGCCTGGAGCTTACCGGGACAGTTGGGACCTAACTATGGCTACACCTTC. It is translated as CAWSLPGQLGPNYGYTF.

The V call is TRBV7-8, the J call TRBJ2-5; D unclear. The CDR3 contains 14 residues. In germline, CDR1 is SGHVS, CDR2 FQNEAQ. The ends were cut back, 5 bases at V and 2 bases at J, with 12 bases in the middle. DNA of the CDR3: TGTGCCAGCAGCCCCAGTCCGGCTCAAGAGACCCAGTACTTC. As protein: CASSPSPAQETQYF.